The 31 T cell receptor beta chains below come from one sample, sequenced in a study of blood T cell repertoires in COVID-19 (dated by TCRdb to 2018 to 2021). The library was built by means of the immunoSEQ multiplex PCR assay. Sourced from immuneACCESS, this table was stored by TCRdb with only in-frame sequences that have V and J called. A share of the clones is absent; for the studies checked, an unresolved V gene accounts for under half, and the remainder has no known explanation. The sample table lists some 20,000 clones, 87% of them with a count of one. Roughly 7.9% of the sample lies in the top ten. Sequenced sample: peripheral blood. The source of these receptors is a human donor with active COVID-19. The donor label of this sample is uncertain.

V usage is TRBV7-3 and J usage is TRBJ2-3; the D gene is possibly TRBD2 (5 bases). V lost 3 bases, J lost 4 bases, and 17 bases lay in between. Germline V lookup: CDR1 SGHTA, CDR2 FQGTGA. This CDR3 comprises 16 residues. CDR3 nucleotide sequence: TGTGCCAGCAGCTTCGTCGCTAGCCGGCATCCAGATACGCAGTATTTT. It encodes CASSFVASRHPDTQYF.

The chain has TRBV7-2 and TRBJ2-1; D is ambiguous. The germline CDR1 and CDR2 sequences are SGHTA and FQGNSA. CDR3 size: 15 residues. V lost 5 bases, J lost 0 bases, and 11 bases lay in between. The CDR3 DNA is TGTGCCAGCAGCCTAGTCGGTAGCTCCTACAATGAGCAGTTCTTC. This translates into CASSLVGSSYNEQFF. The whole variable domain, filled in from reference TRBV7-2 and TRBJ2-1, reads GAGVSQSPSNKVTEKGKDVELRCDPISGHTALYWYRQSLGQGLEFLIYFQGNSAPDKSGLPSDRFSAERTGGSVSTLTIQRTQQEDSAVYLCASSLVGSSYNEQFFGPGTRLTVL.

In the case of this clone: Other DNA sequences in this specimen translate into the identical CDR3. DNA for the CDR3: TGTGCCAGCAGCCCGGGGGGGTATGAGCAGTTCTTC. The encoded protein is CASSPGGYEQFF. The chain has TRBV7-2 and TRBJ2-1; 8 nucleotides align to TRBD2. Germline assignment: CDR1 SGHTA and CDR2 FQGNSA. The length of the CDR3 is 12 residues. V shed 5 bases, J shed 8 bases, and the junction held 2 bases outside the gene matches.

V is TRBV14 and J is TRBJ2-7, with 8 bases fitting TRBD1. The CDR3 is made up of 15 amino acids. Trimming took 4 bases from V and 6 from J; bases not matched to a gene: 11. Germline lookup yields CDR1 SGHDN and CDR2 FVKESK. The CDR3, as DNA: TGTGCCAGCAGCCGAGACTGGACAGGGCGGATCGAGCAGTACTTC. Its protein product is CASSRDWTGRIEQYF.

This chain joins TRBV28 and TRBJ1-5; 12 nucleotides align to TRBD1. The CDR3 runs to 17 residues. Germline V CDR1 and CDR2: MDHEN, SYDVKM. V dropped 4 bases and J dropped 6; count of bases not matched to a gene: 10. CDR3 loop: CASSSSGTGGESQPQHF. The CDR3 coding sequence is TGTGCCAGCAGTTCCTCCGGGACAGGGGGCGAAAGTCAGCCCCAGCATTTT.

This clone is deemed medium-sized. The chain couples TRBV6-1 to TRBJ2-7; D possibly corresponds to TRBD1 (5 bases). Germline assignment: CDR1 MNHNS and CDR2 SASEGT. V was clipped by 2 bases and J by 3 bases, with 14 bases between them. There are 15 residues in the CDR3. This chain's CDR3 is CASSERGTLIYEQYF. CDR3 nucleotide sequence: TGTGCCAGCAGTGAAAGGGGCACTCTAATCTACGAGCAGTACTTC.

The rearrangement uses TRBV15 and TRBJ2-3, with D perhaps TRBD1 (5 bases). The CDR3 totals 15 residues. V gave up 4 bases and J gave up 3 bases, with 14 bases separating them. The germline CDR1 and CDR2 sequences are LNHNV and YYDKDF (reference sequence). CDR3 region: CATSTLTEGTDTQYF. CDR3 in DNA: TGTGCCACCAGCACCCTGACAGAAGGGACAGATACGCAGTATTTT.

The chain links TRBV27 to TRBJ2-7; D is unresolved. The germline CDR1 and CDR2 sequences are MNHEY and SMNVEV (reference sequence). CDR3 length equals 14 residues. V gave up 5 bases and J gave up 8 bases, with 19 bases separating them. The chain's CDR3 is CASSKASAALKQYF. CDR3 nucleotide sequence: TGTGCCAGCAGTAAGGCAAGCGCCGCTTTGAAGCAGTACTTC.

The rearrangement uses TRBV10-3 and TRBJ2-5; 7 bases fit TRBD1. CDR1 and CDR2 (germline): ENHRY, SYGVKD. This CDR3 is 15 amino acids long. J gave up 5 bases and V 4 bases, and 10 bases lay outside the gene matches. The CDR3 sequence: CAISARGRGPETQYF. DNA of the CDR3: TGTGCCATCAGTGCCCGAGGTAGGGGGCCGGAGACCCAGTACTTC.

This clone was observed a single time. The chain couples TRBV7-3 to TRBJ2-3; D is perhaps TRBD2 (6 bases). The V gene's germline CDR1 is SGHTA and CDR2 FQGTGA. The CDR3 consists of 15 residues. V was shortened by 3 bases and J by 4 bases, with 14 bases between the two germline ends. Here the CDR3 reads CASSLPSASPDTQYF. The CDR3 DNA reads TGTGCCAGCAGCTTGCCTAGCGCCAGCCCAGATACGCAGTATTTT.

The chain couples TRBV18 to TRBJ2-5; 7 bases are shared with TRBD1. V dropped 10 bases and J dropped 2; count of bases not matched to a gene: 7. Germline CDR1 and CDR2: KGHSH and LQKENI. CDR3 length: 13 residues. CDR3 bases: TGTGCCACCCTTGGGACAGTACAAGAGACCCAGTACTTC. This translates into CATLGTVQETQYF.

The rearrangement links TRBV7-9 to TRBJ1-6, with 8 bases matching TRBD1. J gave up 7 bases and V 5 bases, and 10 bases lay outside the gene matches. The germline V gene has CDR1 SEHNR and CDR2 FQNEAQ (reference sequence). This CDR3 is 16 amino acids long. For the CDR3, the DNA is TGTGCCAGCAGCGGATACTCCGGGACAGGAAATTCACCCCTCCACTTT. It encodes CASSGYSGTGNSPLHF.

The J gene is TRBJ1-3, the V gene TRBV10-2, with 9 bases fitting TRBD1. V gave up 5 bases and J gave up 2 bases; unmatched junction bases: 4. Germline V gene sequence: CDR1 WSHSY, CDR2 SAAADI. The CDR3 spans 15 residues. This CDR3 reads CASSPTGGPGNTIYF. CDR3 bases: TGCGCCAGCAGTCCGACAGGGGGACCTGGAAACACCATATATTTT.

This chain connects TRBV24-1 to TRBJ1-2, with a tentative D call TRBD1 (5 bases). This CDR3 has 12 residues. V was clipped by 6 bases and J by 5 bases, with 9 bases between them. Germline V gene sequence: CDR1 KGHDR, CDR2 SFDVKD. CDR3 in amino acids: CATSHDRYGYTF. The CDR3 nucleotides read TGTGCCACCAGTCATGACAGATATGGCTACACCTTC.

V gene TRBV4-2 combines with J gene TRBJ2-3; TRBD2 matches at 12 bases. In germline, CDR1 is LGHNA, CDR2 YNFKEQ. This CDR3 comprises 18 residues. Losses at the gene ends were 4 bases for V and 3 bases for J; bases not matched to a gene: 11. In DNA, the CDR3 is TGTGCCAGCAGCCGCACCGGGACTAGCGGGCGCTCTACAGATACGCAGTATTTT. The encoded protein is CASSRTGTSGRSTDTQYF.

The chain links TRBV5-1 to TRBJ1-6; 8 nucleotides align to TRBD1. CDR1 and CDR2 from the germline V gene are SGHRS and YFSETQ. The CDR3 sequence is 13 residues long. Losses at the gene ends were 4 bases for V and 8 bases for J; bases not matched to a gene: 2. CDR3 DNA sequence: TGCGCCAGCAGCACAGGGGGGGATTCACCCCTCCACTTT. It encodes CASSTGGDSPLHF.

The chain couples TRBV6-5 to TRBJ1-1; 7 positions match TRBD1. With V trimmed by 2 bases and J by 5 bases, 5 bases remained unmatched. This CDR3 comprises 14 residues. The germline V gene has CDR1 MNHEY and CDR2 SVGAGI. CDR3 protein: CASSYQQGTTEAFF. The DNA for the CDR3 is TGTGCCAGCAGTTACCAACAGGGGACTACTGAAGCTTTCTTT.

The genes are TRBV28 and TRBJ2-2; D call uncertain. The CDR3 runs to 16 residues. The V gene lost 2 bases and the J gene lost 6 bases, with 16 bases spanning the gap. CDR1 MDHEN and CDR2 SYDVKM come from the germline V gene. The CDR3 coding sequence is TGTGCCAGCAGTTTACGTCTCAGCCAGAGGTCCGGGGAGCTGTTTTTT. Protein product: CASSLRLSQRSGELFF.

This clone appeared a single time. The chain employs TRBV6-5 and TRBJ1-4, with D possibly being TRBD1 (6 bases). Germline V CDR1 and CDR2: MNHEY, SVGAGI. The CDR3 consists of 15 residues. V lost 6 bases to trimming and J lost 8 bases, with 19 bases between them. The CDR3, as DNA: TGTGCCAGCAGGGGTCGTACAGGGATTCGGGAAAAACTGTTTTTT. The encoded protein is CASRGRTGIREKLFF.

The CDR3 is CASSRNQGAREQYF. In DNA, the CDR3 is TGCGCCAGCAGCCGGAACCAGGGGGCCAGGGAGCAGTACTTC. V and J are TRBV5-1 and TRBJ2-7, with 8 positions matching TRBD1. CDR1 and CDR2 (germline): SGHRS, YFSETQ. Unmatched junction bases numbered 10, after V lost 4 bases and J lost 7 bases. This CDR3 has 14 amino acids.

The CDR3 spells CASSQEGRTLYEQYF. CDR3 sequence (DNA): TGTGCCAGCAGCCAAGAAGGGCGGACATTGTACGAGCAGTACTTC. The V gene is TRBV4-2, the J gene TRBJ2-7; the D gene is possibly TRBD1 (5 bases). The CDR3 contains 15 residues. V lost 0 bases and J lost 4, with 13 bases in between. The germline CDR1 and CDR2 sequences are LGHNA and YNFKEQ.

The chain carries TRBV7-9 and TRBJ2-1; TRBD2 matches at 12 bases. Germline values: CDR1 SEHNR, CDR2 FQNEAQ (reference sequence). The CDR3 sequence is 16 residues long. Trimming took 3 bases from V and 5 from J; bases not matched to a gene: 5. CDR3: CASSLGTSGYNNEQFF. For the CDR3, the DNA is TGTGCCAGCAGCTTGGGGACTAGCGGGTATAACAATGAGCAGTTCTTC.

The V call is TRBV9, the J call TRBJ2-7, with a tentative D call TRBD2 (7 bases). The CDR3 loop spans 15 amino acids. V was trimmed by 4 bases and J by 2 bases, leaving 16 bases between them. Germline V gene lookup returns CDR1 SGDLS and CDR2 YYNGEE. The DNA of the CDR3 is TGTGCCAGCAGCCTCAGGGGAGGGTCGGCCTACGAGCAGTACTTC. This codes for CASSLRGGSAYEQYF.

V gene TRBV29-1 combines with J gene TRBJ2-3, with TRBD1 matching over 8 bases. The CDR3 consists of 14 residues. The J segment lost 5 bases and the V segment lost 6 bases, leaving 10 bases of the junction unmatched. Germline CDR1 reads SQVTM; CDR2 reads ANQGSEA. CDR3 residues: CSVVDRGVGDTQYF. The CDR3 nucleotides read TGCAGCGTCGTAGACAGGGGTGTTGGAGATACGCAGTATTTT.

The J gene is TRBJ2-7, the V gene TRBV18; 8 bases align to TRBD1. The trim removed 3 bases at V and 4 bases at J, leaving 8 bases unmatched. Germline assignment: CDR1 KGHSH and CDR2 LQKENI. This CDR3 region has 15 residues. The CDR3 region is CASSPRPGGFYEQYF. The CDR3 DNA is TGTGCCAGCTCACCGAGGCCAGGGGGCTTTTACGAGCAGTACTTC.

The rearrangement joins TRBV5-5 to TRBJ1-1, with 7 bases fitting TRBD1. This CDR3 is 14 amino acids long. Trimming cost V 4 bases and J 5 bases; bases outside gene matches: 8. The germline CDR1 and CDR2 sequences are SGHKS and YYEKEE (reference sequence). The CDR3 DNA reads TGTGCCAGCAGCGGAAACAGGGGATTTACTGAAGCTTTCTTT. Translated: CASSGNRGFTEAFF.

This chain uses TRBV29-1 with TRBJ1-1; 10 nucleotides line up with TRBD1. Unmatched junction bases numbered 1, after V lost 7 bases and J lost 5 bases. The CDR3 runs 11 residues. Looked up from germline, CDR1 is SQVTM and CDR2 is ANQGSEA. The CDR3 is CSGDRGTEAFF. CDR3 DNA: TGCAGCGGGGACAGGGGTACTGAAGCTTTCTTT.

This clone appeared a single time. The rearrangement links TRBV29-1 to TRBJ1-2; D perhaps matches TRBD1 (6 bases). Deletions cut 4 bases from V and 6 bases from J, with 15 bases between. Germline CDR1 and CDR2: SQVTM and ANQGSEA. The CDR3 is made up of 13 amino acids. CDR3 protein: CSVVLQGKDGYTF. The DNA of the CDR3 is TGCAGCGTTGTGTTGCAGGGGAAGGATGGCTACACCTTC.

The chain has TRBV20-1 and TRBJ2-1; tentatively, D is TRBD1 (6 bases). V was shortened by 3 bases and J by 4 bases, with 16 bases between the two germline ends. The CDR3 extends over 15 amino acids. Germline V lookup: CDR1 DFQATT, CDR2 SNEGSKA (reference sequence). The CDR3 region is CSASSGQAYYNEQFF. The CDR3 nucleotides are TGCAGTGCTAGTTCGGGACAAGCCTATTACAATGAGCAGTTCTTC.

The chain employs TRBV4-3 and TRBJ2-2; 11 nucleotides line up with TRBD2. Germline CDR1 is LGHNA and CDR2 is YSLEER. The CDR3 extends over 18 amino acids. V lost 3 bases, J lost 5 bases, and 11 bases stayed unmatched. CDR3: CASSHLVAGGPTTGELFF. The CDR3 nucleotides read TGCGCCAGCAGCCACCTGGTAGCGGGAGGGCCAACGACCGGGGAGCTGTTTTTT.

This clone came up once. CDR3 bases: TGTGCCAGCAGTTTATTCATAGAGGGTTCCGGGACAGGGCCTGCAACTAATGAAAAACTGTTTTTT. Translating gives CASSLFIEGSGTGPATNEKLFF. The chain recombines TRBV28 with TRBJ1-4; 9 nucleotides line up with TRBD1. CDR3 size: 22 residues. V was pared by 1 base and J by 0 bases, with 18 bases of the junction left unmatched. Germline values: CDR1 MDHEN, CDR2 SYDVKM.